This T cell receptor beta chain comes out of a study of T-cell memory formation after mild COVID-19. Study details: Largely, TCR clusters stayed within a single donor.

V lost 3 bases and J lost 0, with 6 bases in between. CDR3 size: 13 residues. Germline CDR1 MGHRA, CDR2 YSYEKL. Via MiXCR, TCRdb re-called the 5' RACE reads, giving one row per CDR3 protein. The data contain around 510,000 distinct CDR3 sequences, less than 25% of them singletons. In its sample, this clonotype was seen many times. The TCR comes from an adult woman who had mild COVID-19 (a few samples of this study predate the infection). Cell type and time point are not known. The sample was PBMCs or a T cell subset sorted from them (not recorded which). This chain joins TRBV4-1 and TRBJ2-7, with D possibly being TRBD2 (6 bases). Here the CDR3 DNA reads TGCGCCAGCAGCCAGGGGGGCTCCTACGAGCAGTACTTC. Protein product: CASSQGGSYEQYF.